The 16 T cell receptor beta chains below all came from one sample that was sequenced in a study of graft-versus-host responses after intestinal transplantation listed by TCRdb under 2021. The library was generated by the immunoSEQ multiplex PCR assay. TCRdb carries this immuneACCESS record with in-frame sequences only. Its versions omit some clonotypes, under half of them owing to an unresolved V gene in the studies checked, with the rest unexplained. The sample includes about 94,000 clones, with 91% observed a single time. In total, the top ten clones hold about 0.45% of the sample. The sample's time point label, decoded: cells obtained before transplantation from donor or recipient. Their antigens are not known. The sample in question was unstimulated CD8+ T cells sorted from spleen or lymph node cells, obtained before intestinal transplant. These receptors originate from a human donor who received an intestinal transplant.

This clone has a single count. The chain is built from TRBV6-5 and TRBJ2-1; no definite D call. Trimming took 0 bases from V and 0 from J, leaving 6 bases between them. The CDR3 is 15 residues long. Germline CDR1 and CDR2: MNHEY and SVGAGI. The CDR3 bases are TGTGCCAGCAGTTACTCCCTAAGCTCCTACAATGAGCAGTTCTTC. Protein sequence: CASSYSLSSYNEQFF.

The chain uses TRBV27 and TRBJ1-2; 8 positions agree with TRBD1. The ends lost 4 bases at V and 1 base at J; junction bases unmatched: 11. The CDR3 is made up of 17 amino acids. Germline values: CDR1 MNHEY, CDR2 SMNVEV (reference sequence). The CDR3 is CASSSRQGRTYNYGYTF. The CDR3 coding sequence is TGTGCCAGCAGTTCCCGACAGGGGAGGACCTATAACTATGGCTACACCTTC.

The chain carries TRBV9 and TRBJ2-2, with D unresolved. CDR3 length: 14 amino acids. The germline V gene encodes CDR1 SGDLS and CDR2 YYNGEE. Trimming left V 5 bases short and J 7 bases short, with 15 bases between. The CDR3 spells CASRSQAGNGELFF. The DNA of the CDR3 is TGTGCCAGCAGGTCCCAGGCTGGTAACGGGGAGCTGTTTTTT.

The chain employs TRBV4-1 and TRBJ1-1; possible D gene TRBD1, 5 bases. The V gene lost 3 bases and the J gene lost 1 base, with 9 bases spanning the gap. Germline-derived CDR1 and CDR2 are MGHRA and YSYEKL. The CDR3 has 14 amino acids. The CDR3 nucleotides are TGCGCCAGCAGCCAGCGGGACGGGAACACTGAAGCTTTCTTT. Translation: CASSQRDGNTEAFF.

V is TRBV13 and J is TRBJ1-2; TRBD1 is a possible D gene (5 bases). Germline lookup yields CDR1 PRHDT and CDR2 FYEKMQ (reference sequence). The V and J ends lost 5 bases and 8 bases respectively, with 18 bases between them. This CDR3 is built from 14 residues. The CDR3 coding sequence is TGTGCCAGCAGCGAGGAGGGGAGGTTTAGCGGCTACACCTTC. Translated: CASSEEGRFSGYTF.

V gene TRBV19 combines with J gene TRBJ1-5; possibly TRBD1 for D (5 bases). V dropped 7 bases and J dropped 5 bases, with 27 bases sitting between them. The CDR3 covers 18 residues. CDR1 and CDR2 (germline): LNHDA, SQIVND (reference sequence). CDR3 sequence: CASTSPFSLQSRDQPQHF. CDR3 coding DNA: TGTGCCAGTACCAGTCCGTTCTCCCTACAGAGCAGGGATCAGCCCCAGCATTTT.

J is TRBJ2-3 and V is TRBV4-3; 10 nucleotides align to TRBD2. J gave up 6 bases and V 4 bases, and 7 bases lay outside the gene matches. The CDR3 consists of 15 residues. The germline CDR1 and CDR2 sequences are LGHNA and YSLEER. The CDR3, as DNA: TGCGCCAGCAGCCCTGGGGTAGCGGGGGGTGATACGCAGTATTTT. Translation: CASSPGVAGGDTQYF.

The J gene is TRBJ1-4, the V gene TRBV28; D is unresolved. Germline CDR1 MDHEN, CDR2 SYDVKM. The CDR3 length is 12 residues. V lost 8 bases and J lost 0, with 4 bases in between. The CDR3 DNA sequence: TGTGCCAGCGGCTCAACTAATGAAAAACTGTTTTTT. Protein sequence: CASGSTNEKLFF.

The chain uses TRBV19 and TRBJ1-2; D is unclear. Trimming shortened V by 10 bases and J by 1 base, and 16 bases separated the two germline ends. The CDR3 covers 14 residues. Per the germline V gene, CDR1 is LNHDA and CDR2 is SQIVND (reference sequence). The CDR3 sequence is CATRPGSDNYGYTF. The CDR3 DNA sequence: TGTGCCACCCGACCCGGGTCCGATAACTATGGCTACACCTTC.

About this clone itself: The sample carries other DNA sequences with the same CDR3. This chain joins TRBV7-3 and TRBJ2-2, with 7 nucleotides matching TRBD1. The CDR3 covers 17 residues. Germline V gene data show CDR1 as SGHTA and CDR2 as FQGTGA. J lost 5 bases, V lost 2 bases, and 11 bases had no gene match. For the CDR3, the DNA is TGTGCCAGCAGCTTACACCTCCGGGACAGTGAAACCGGGGAGCTGTTTTTT. Translated, it gives CASSLHLRDSETGELFF.

A single count supports this clone. The CDR3 DNA reads as TGTGCCAGTAGTATAGGGGTAGAGGACACTGAAGCTTTCTTT. This encodes CASSIGVEDTEAFF. V gene TRBV19 combines with J gene TRBJ1-1; D is unclear. CDR1 is LNHDA, CDR2 SQIVND, per germline (reference sequence). V was clipped by 1 base and J by 3 bases, with 9 bases between them. The CDR3 length is 14 residues. The full variable domain, rest sourced from reference TRBV19 and TRBJ1-1, is DGGITQSPKYLFRKEGQNVTLSCEQNLNHDAMYWYRQDPGQGLRLIYYSQIVNDFQKGDIAEGYSVSREKKESFPLTVTSAQKNPTAFYLCASSIGVEDTEAFFGQGTRLTVV.

The chain joins TRBV18 to TRBJ2-3; 12 bases are shared with TRBD2. Germline loops: CDR1 KGHSH, CDR2 LQKENI. The CDR3 has 19 amino acids. V shed 2 bases and J 4 bases; nucleotides not matched to a gene: 13. The CDR3 DNA follows: TGTGCCAGCTCACCAAAGCGATTCGCGACTAGCGGGAGTGCAGATACGCAGTATTTT. This codes for CASSPKRFATSGSADTQYF.

The gene calls are TRBV19 and TRBJ2-7; TRBD2 might be the D (5 bases). Germline V lookup: CDR1 LNHDA, CDR2 SQIVND (reference sequence). This CDR3 is built from 15 residues. Trimming left V 2 bases short and J 3 bases short, with 14 bases between. Written as DNA, the CDR3 is TGTGCCAGTAGTATAAGCGGATACGGCGGCTACGAGCAGTACTTC. Its translation: CASSISGYGGYEQYF.

This clone was seen only once. The CDR3 DNA follows: TGCGCCAGCAGCCAAGTGGGGGGACCCTCCACCGGGGAGCTGTTTTTT. Translating it yields CASSQVGGPSTGELFF. This chain links TRBV4-1 with TRBJ2-2; TRBD2 might be the D (6 bases). Trimming left V 1 base short and J 4 bases short, with 13 bases between. The CDR3 runs 16 residues. Germline lookup yields CDR1 MGHRA and CDR2 YSYEKL.

The chain joins TRBV7-9 to TRBJ2-7, with D maybe TRBD1 (6 bases). The V end was cut by 5 bases, the J end by 3 bases, with 11 bases between. The germline V gene encodes CDR1 SEHNR and CDR2 FQNEAQ (reference sequence). This CDR3 is 13 amino acids long. CDR3: CASSPGANYEQYF. DNA of the CDR3: TGTGCCAGCAGCCCAGGGGCAAACTACGAGCAGTACTTC.

The chain recombines TRBV7-6 with TRBJ1-2; maybe TRBD1 (5 bases). V was clipped by 5 bases and J by 4 bases, with 14 bases between them. Germline-derived CDR1 and CDR2 are SGHVS and FNYEAQ. This CDR3 comprises 14 residues. The CDR3 nucleotides read TGTGCCAGCAGCCCCCGGGGGGGTGGCTATGGCTACACCTTC. Protein sequence: CASSPRGGGYGYTF.